These 13 T cell receptor beta chains were sequenced from one sample in a study of blood T cells in healthy people across ages. The use of a sample-barcoded 5' primer and a J-beta primer mix characterized a second PCR of roughly 6 to 11 cycles. TCRdb re-analysed the 5' RACE reads in MiXCR, keeping a single row per CDR3 protein. This table holds over 600,000 distinct CDR3 sequences, approximately 60% found once. The specimen was blood. The receptors here all came from a man between 40 and 49 years old in good health.

This CDR3 is CASSLHRGGYTF. The DNA of the CDR3 is TGTGCCAGCAGCCTTCATAGGGGTGGCTACACCTTC. The chain combines TRBV12-3 or TRBV12-4 with TRBJ1-2; TRBD1 is a possible D gene (5 bases). This CDR3 comprises 12 residues. The germline V and J ends were trimmed by 6 bases and 7 bases, with 12 bases remaining between them.

The gene calls are TRBV29-1 and TRBJ2-5, with TRBD2 matching 13 bases. The last part of the DNA fits TRBJ2-7 better; the J call may be wrong. The CDR3 is 13 residues long. Germline loops: CDR1 SQVTM, CDR2 ANQGSEA. CDR3 DNA sequence: TGCAGCGTTTCGAGACTAGCGGGAGGCGAGCAGTACTTC. Translating it yields CSVSRLAGGEQYF.

With respect to this clonotype: Since a much larger clone is just one base distant, this may be a read error. The DNA for the CDR3 is TGTGCCAGCGGGACTACGACAGATACGCGGTATTTT. Translating it yields CASGTTTDTRYF. The rearrangement joins TRBV9 to TRBJ2-3; 7 nucleotides match TRBD2. The germline V gene has CDR1 SGDLS and CDR2 YYNGEE. The CDR3 runs 12 residues.

As to this clonotype: This may stem from a read error, because a much larger clone lies one nucleotide away. The chain carries TRBV5-8 and TRBJ2-7; D call uncertain. Germline-derived CDR1 and CDR2 are SGHTS and YDEGEE. This CDR3 spans 14 amino acids. V gave up 1 base and J gave up 3 bases, with 11 bases separating them. CDR3 DNA sequence: TGTGCCAGCAGCTTGCTTCCAGGCGGCTACGAGCAGTACTTC. Its protein is CASSLLPGGYEQYF.

V and J are TRBV2 and TRBJ2-2, with D unclear. This CDR3 spans 16 amino acids. Trimming stripped 2 bases from V and 9 bases from J, with 19 bases between. Per germline, CDR1 SNHLY and CDR2 FYNNEI. CDR3 sequence (DNA): TGTGCCAGCAGTGAACCCCGCCATGCCTATTCGTGGGAGCTGTTTTTT. Translating it yields CASSEPRHAYSWELFF.

Ten or more counts support this clonotype. V and J are TRBV7-2 and TRBJ2-5; 9 bases line up with TRBD1. The CDR3 covers 16 residues. With 5 bases clipped from V and 5 bases from J, the junction kept 12 bases outside the gene matches. Germline CDR1 and CDR2: SGHTA and FQGNSA. CDR3 residues: CASSPQGAAGVETQYF. DNA for the CDR3: TGTGCCAGCAGCCCACAGGGGGCGGCTGGCGTTGAGACCCAGTACTTC. The full variable domain, with the rest looked up from reference TRBV7-2 and TRBJ2-5, is GAGVSQSPSNKVTEKGKDVELRCDPISGHTALYWYRQSLGQGLEFLIYFQGNSAPDKSGLPSDRFSAERTGGSVSTLTIQRTQQEDSAVYLCASSPQGAAGVETQYFGPGTRLLVL.

The V call is TRBV7-9, the J call TRBJ1-5; D possibly corresponds to TRBD1 (6 bases). With 7 bases removed from V and 0 bases from J, the gap between germline ends came to 19 bases. The CDR3 runs to 17 residues. Germline loops: CDR1 SEHNR, CDR2 FQNEAQ (reference sequence). The CDR3 spells CASTRGAGFLSNQPQHF. The CDR3 region has the DNA TGTGCCAGCACGCGGGGGGCAGGCTTTCTTAGCAATCAGCCCCAGCATTTT.

This clonotype was seen only a few times. The rearrangement uses TRBV18 and TRBJ2-7; a possible D gene is TRBD2 (6 bases). Trimming pared 0 bases from V and 7 bases from J, leaving 16 bases between. Looked up from germline, CDR1 is KGHSH and CDR2 is LQKENI. The CDR3 extends over 15 amino acids. In DNA form, the CDR3 reads TGTGCCAGCTCACCACCGAACGGCGGAGGGCGGGAGCAGTACTTC. It is translated as CASSPPNGGGREQYF.

This clonotype was seen a few times. V gene TRBV12-3 or TRBV12-4 combines with J gene TRBJ2-1; 8 bases map to TRBD1. CDR3 size: 17 residues. Unmatched junction bases numbered 9, after V lost 1 base and J lost 4 bases. The CDR3 spells CASSLGGIQGGYNEQFF. In nucleotides, the CDR3 is TGTGCCAGCAGTTTAGGAGGGATACAGGGGGGATACAATGAGCAGTTCTTC.

The chain uses TRBV7-8 and TRBJ1-4, with 9 bases identical to TRBD1. J gave up 1 base and V 8 bases, and 5 bases lay outside the gene matches. CDR3 size: 15 residues. Germline V CDR1 and CDR2: SGHVS, FQNEAQ. The CDR3 is CASQDRGRTNEKLFF. The CDR3 DNA follows: TGTGCCAGCCAGGACAGGGGAAGAACTAATGAAAAACTGTTTTTT.

V usage is TRBV25-1 and J usage is TRBJ1-5; D unclear. This CDR3 has 13 amino acids. V was trimmed by 5 bases and J by 5 bases, leaving 10 bases between them. CDR1 is MGHDK and CDR2 is SYGVNS in the germline V gene. The CDR3 bases are TGTGCCAGCAGTTTGGGGTCGGATCAGCCCCAGCATTTT. This translates into CASSLGSDQPQHF.

This clonotype occurred a few times. The chain uses TRBV27 and TRBJ2-5, with 9 bases aligning to TRBD2. The germline V gene encodes CDR1 MNHEY and CDR2 SMNVEV (reference sequence). V lost 6 bases and J lost 5; bases outside the gene matches: 10. CDR3 length: 15 amino acids. The CDR3 reads CASRGSGSPRETQYF. Written as DNA, the CDR3 is TGTGCCAGCAGGGGTAGCGGGAGTCCCCGGGAGACCCAGTACTTC.

The chain recombines TRBV12-3 or TRBV12-4 with TRBJ1-1; 8 bases match TRBD1. This CDR3 region has 14 residues. The trim removed 5 bases at V and 11 bases at J, leaving 13 bases unmatched. The CDR3 protein is CASSEDRAVQRAFF. In nucleotides, the CDR3 is TGTGCCAGCAGTGAGGACAGGGCGGTACAAAGGGCTTTCTTT.